What follows are 20 T cell receptor beta chains derived from one specimen sequenced in a study of blood T cell repertoires in COVID-19 (dated by TCRdb to 2020 to 2022). Library preparation employed the immunoSEQ multiplex PCR assay. TCRdb took over this immuneACCESS table, retaining in-frame rearrangements with V and J assigned. Such tables are incomplete; in checked studies, under half of the missing clones stem from an unresolved V gene, and the remainder is unexplained. This sample is represented by about 240,000 clones; about 86% of them were singletons. The ten largest clones represent less than 4% of the sample. Sequencing was done on a sample of PBMCs or T cells enriched from blood (not recorded which). These receptors originate from a woman aged 40 to 55 with acute COVID-19.

This rearrangement joins TRBV7-9 to TRBJ2-5; tentatively, D is TRBD1 (5 bases). Germline CDR1 SEHNR, CDR2 FQNEAQ (reference sequence). The V end was cut by 3 bases, the J end by 5 bases, with 13 bases between. CDR3 length equals 14 residues. In nucleotides, the CDR3 is TGTGCCAGCAGCTTTTCGACAGATCCGGAGACCCAGTACTTC. This encodes CASSFSTDPETQYF.

The J gene is TRBJ2-1, the V gene TRBV6-4; D might be TRBD2 (6 bases). V shed 1 base and J shed 4 bases, with 14 bases lying between them. CDR1 is MRHNA and CDR2 is SNTAGT in the germline V gene. This CDR3 is 16 amino acids long. The CDR3 protein is CASSDLPETRYNEQFF. The CDR3, as DNA: TGTGCCAGCAGTGACTTACCCGAGACTAGGTACAATGAGCAGTTCTTC.

The V and J genes are TRBV28 and TRBJ2-7; possible D gene TRBD2, 6 bases. Between the trimmed V and J ends, which lost 6 bases and 1 base, there was a span of 16 bases. This CDR3 has 15 amino acids. In germline, CDR1 is MDHEN, CDR2 SYDVKM. The CDR3 region has the DNA TGTGCCAGCAGCCCCTTGGGGGGTTCTTCCTACGAGCAGTACTTC. Its protein product is CASSPLGGSSYEQYF.

The chain uses TRBV4-1 and TRBJ2-7; D not certain. This CDR3 contains 12 residues. The V gene lost 0 bases and the J gene lost 3 bases, with 3 bases spanning the gap. CDR1 and CDR2 (germline): MGHRA, YSYEKL. The CDR3 here is CASSQDGYEQYF. In DNA, the CDR3 is TGCGCCAGCAGCCAAGACGGCTACGAGCAGTACTTC.

The DNA for the CDR3 is TGTGCCAGCAGTTCAGTGTCAGCGGGAACCCTCTGGGATACGCAGTATTTT. It encodes CASSSVSAGTLWDTQYF. This rearrangement joins TRBV5-5 to TRBJ2-3; 7 bases agree with TRBD2. CDR3 length: 17 residues. With 5 bases clipped from V and 6 bases from J, the junction kept 18 bases outside the gene matches. Germline V gene data show CDR1 as SGHKS and CDR2 as YYEKEE (reference sequence).

The genes are TRBV5-4 and TRBJ2-5, with TRBD1 as a possible D gene (6 bases). This CDR3 is built from 14 residues. In germline, CDR1 is SGHNT, CDR2 YYREEE (reference sequence). Trimming took 4 bases from V and 1 from J, leaving 11 bases between them. The CDR3 loop is CASSRNRVQETQYF. In DNA form, the CDR3 reads TGTGCCAGCAGCAGGAACAGGGTCCAAGAGACCCAGTACTTC. The entire variable domain, with the rest obtained from reference TRBV5-4 and TRBJ2-5, is as follows: ETGVTQSPTHLIKTRGQQVTLRCSSQSGHNTVSWYQQALGQGPQFIFQYYREEENGRGNFPPRFSGLQFPNYSSELNVNALELDDSALYLCASSRNRVQETQYFGPGTRLLVL.

The chain couples TRBV3-1 (or the pseudogene TRBV3-2) to TRBJ2-3, with TRBD2 identical over 8 bases. The CDR3 extends over 15 amino acids. J lost 4 bases, V lost 0 bases, and 3 bases had no gene match. Germline V gene data show CDR1 as LGHDT and CDR2 as YNNKEL (reference sequence). DNA of the CDR3: TGTGCCAGCAGCCAAGATGTAGCGGGATCAGATACGCAGTATTTT. This sequence encodes CASSQDVAGSDTQYF.

V is TRBV3-1 (or the pseudogene TRBV3-2) and J is TRBJ2-7; D is perhaps TRBD1 (5 bases). CDR3 length: 14 residues. The V end was cut by 0 bases, the J end by 6 bases, with 12 bases between. The germline gives CDR1 LGHDT, CDR2 YNNKEL (reference sequence). CDR3 sequence reads: CASSQEWQGGEQYF. The CDR3 coding sequence is TGTGCCAGCAGCCAAGAGTGGCAGGGTGGCGAGCAGTACTTC.

V and J are TRBV9 and TRBJ1-2; 8 nucleotides align to TRBD1. The germline gives CDR1 SGDLS, CDR2 YYNGEE. The CDR3 has 12 amino acids. J lost 8 bases, V lost 1 base, and 1 base had no gene match. The CDR3 DNA reads TGTGCCAGCAGCGTATCAGGGGGCGGCTACACCTTC. Amino acid sequence: CASSVSGGGYTF.

The rearrangement joins TRBV5-1 to TRBJ1-4; D is perhaps TRBD1 (6 bases). Trimming took off 2 bases at V and 8 bases at J, with 13 bases between the two ends. This CDR3 is 14 amino acids long. Germline-derived CDR1 and CDR2 are SGHRS and YFSETQ. The CDR3 DNA follows: TGCGCCAGCAGCTTACAGGGACCGCGGGAAAAACTGTTTTTT. It yields the protein CASSLQGPREKLFF.

The chain employs TRBV4-1 and TRBJ1-2; D ambiguous. Germline CDR1 reads MGHRA; CDR2 reads YSYEKL. CDR3 length: 14 amino acids. The V end lost 1 base, the J end lost 4 bases, and 10 bases lay between the germline ends. In nucleotides, the CDR3 is TGCGCCAGCAGCCAAGCGTCGGGTGGCTATGGCTACACCTTC. Residues: CASSQASGGYGYTF.

This chain uses TRBV7-2 with TRBJ2-3; 9 bases map to TRBD2. Per germline, CDR1 SGHTA and CDR2 FQGNSA. V shed 4 bases, J shed 2 bases, and the junction held 13 bases outside the gene matches. The CDR3 consists of 18 residues. The CDR3 nucleotides are TGTGCCAGCAGCTCCCCTTTGCGTAGCGGGAGACCCACAGATACGCAGTATTTT. Amino acids: CASSSPLRSGRPTDTQYF.

This chain links TRBV12-3 or TRBV12-4 with TRBJ1-3, with 7 bases lining up with TRBD1. The CDR3 loop spans 13 amino acids. Trimming cost V 7 bases and J 2 bases; bases outside gene matches: 2. CDR3 sequence (DNA): TGTGCCAGCAAGCAGGGGGCTGGAAACACCATATATTTT. It encodes CASKQGAGNTIYF.

The chain is built from TRBV6-5 and TRBJ2-7, with a possible D match to TRBD2 (5 bases). Germline V CDR1 and CDR2: MNHEY, SVGAGI. This CDR3 comprises 15 residues. Trimming removed 7 bases at V and 0 bases at J, with 16 bases between. For the CDR3, the DNA is TGTGCCAGCATCCCCTCAGCGGAAAGCTCCTACGAGCAGTACTTC. This sequence encodes CASIPSAESSYEQYF.

This clone occurred a few times. CDR3 DNA: TGTGCCAGCAGAGTTGGGGCGGACACTGAAGCTTTCTTT. As protein: CASRVGADTEAFF. The rearrangement links TRBV6-4 to TRBJ1-1, with a possible D match to TRBD1 (5 bases). With 6 bases removed from V and 3 bases from J, the gap between germline ends came to 11 bases. The CDR3 runs 13 residues. From germline, CDR1 is MRHNA and CDR2 SNTAGT.

The V gene is TRBV6-5, the J gene TRBJ2-1, with TRBD1 matching 11 bases. CDR1 and CDR2 from the germline V gene are MNHEY and SVGAGI. J lost 0 bases, V lost 6 bases, and 1 base had no gene match. The CDR3 runs to 15 residues. Written as DNA, the CDR3 is TGTGCCAGCAGAGGGACAGGGGGCTCCTACAATGAGCAGTTCTTC. Encoded protein: CASRGTGGSYNEQFF.

V is TRBV15 and J is TRBJ2-3; TRBD2 might be the D (5 bases). The CDR3 spans 14 residues. Trimming stripped 0 bases from V and 4 bases from J, with 8 bases between. The germline V gene encodes CDR1 LNHNV and CDR2 YYDKDF (reference sequence). The CDR3 is CATSRETNSDTQYF. The CDR3 DNA is TGTGCCACCAGCAGAGAGACTAACTCAGATACGCAGTATTTT.

J is TRBJ1-1 and V is TRBV7-9; D possibly corresponds to TRBD1 (6 bases). Germline V CDR1 and CDR2: SEHNR, FQNEAQ (reference sequence). This CDR3 comprises 12 residues. Trimming took off 9 bases at V and 5 bases at J, with 13 bases between the two ends. The DNA of the CDR3 is TGTGCCAGTACAGGGAGGGAGACTGAAGCTTTCTTT. Amino acid sequence: CASTGRETEAFF.

CDR3 nucleotide sequence: TGTGCCAGCAGCTTAGGGGACAGCGATCAGCCCCAGCATTTT. It yields the protein CASSLGDSDQPQHF. The rearrangement uses TRBV7-9 and TRBJ1-5; 7 bases fit TRBD1. There are 14 residues in the CDR3. The germline gives CDR1 SEHNR, CDR2 FQNEAQ (reference sequence). After removal of 1 base from V and 5 bases from J, the junction contained 2 bases not matched to a gene.

V usage is TRBV4-1 and J usage is TRBJ2-5, with TRBD2 matching over 8 bases. V was pared by 1 base and J by 5 bases, with 0 bases of the junction left unmatched. CDR3 length: 13 residues. Germline-derived CDR1 and CDR2 are MGHRA and YSYEKL. The CDR3 DNA sequence: TGCGCCAGCAGCCAAGCTAGCGGGGAGACCCAGTACTTC. Encoded protein: CASSQASGETQYF.